The clone carrying this T cell receptor (beta chain) was recorded at least ten times. Its antigen is currently unknown. After removal of 10 bases from V and 2 bases from J, the junction contained 13 bases not matched to a gene. The CDR3 extends over 16 amino acids. These data belong to a study of identical twins. TCRdb itself ran the 5' RACE reads through MiXCR, one entry per CDR3 protein. This repertoire shows 640,000 or so distinct CDR3 sequences, approximately 6% found once; its top ten account for around 1.9%. Study-wide results and caveats: Potential partial confounding of zero-insertion analyses by invariant MAIT and iNKT cells was noted.

The sequence derives from a man between 18 and 35 years old in good health. Sequenced input: naive T cells sorted from blood. This chain connects TRBV12-3 or TRBV12-4 to TRBJ2-3; TRBD1 agrees at 9 bases. CDR3 in amino acids: CATRKITGGLTDTQYF. CDR3 DNA sequence: TGTGCCACCCGAAAGATCACAGGGGGCCTCACAGATACGCAGTATTTT.